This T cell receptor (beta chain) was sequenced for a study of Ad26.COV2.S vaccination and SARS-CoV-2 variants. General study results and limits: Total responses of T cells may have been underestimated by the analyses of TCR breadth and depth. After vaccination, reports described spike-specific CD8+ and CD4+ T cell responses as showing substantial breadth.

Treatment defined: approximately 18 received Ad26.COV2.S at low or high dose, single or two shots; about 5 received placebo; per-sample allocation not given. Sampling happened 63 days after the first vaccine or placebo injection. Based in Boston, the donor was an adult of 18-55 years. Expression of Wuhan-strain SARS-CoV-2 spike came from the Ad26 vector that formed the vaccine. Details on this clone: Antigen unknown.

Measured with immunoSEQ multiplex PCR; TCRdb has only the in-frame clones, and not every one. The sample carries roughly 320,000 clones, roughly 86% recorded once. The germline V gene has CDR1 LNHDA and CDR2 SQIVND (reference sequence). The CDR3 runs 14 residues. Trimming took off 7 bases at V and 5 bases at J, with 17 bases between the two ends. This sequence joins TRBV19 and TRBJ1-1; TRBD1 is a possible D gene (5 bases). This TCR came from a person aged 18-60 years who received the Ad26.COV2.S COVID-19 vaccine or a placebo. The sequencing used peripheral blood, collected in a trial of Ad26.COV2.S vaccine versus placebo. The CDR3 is CASTRPAGRTEAFF. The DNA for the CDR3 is TGTGCCAGTACCCGACCGGCAGGGAGGACTGAAGCTTTCTTT.